The 5 T cell receptor delta chains below come from one sample, sequenced in a study of gamma-delta chains in newborns, infants, children. TCRdb re-called the reads via CATT. The data hold a few thousand delta-chain clones, with around 35% observed a single time. Sequencing was carried out using blood. The source of these receptors is a child who received the measles vaccine.

This clone was counted between two and nine times. The rearrangement uses TRDV1 and TRDJ1; TRDD3 matches at 8 bases. CDR3 size: 19 residues. V dropped 0 bases and J dropped 4; count of bases not matched to a gene: 16. Germline CDR1 TSWWSYY, CDR2 QGS. CDR3 residues: CALGELPQWGIALNDKLIF. In nucleotides, the CDR3 is TGTGCTCTTGGGGAACTGCCCCAATGGGGGATCGCACTAAACGATAAACTCATCTTT.

The chain carries TRDV3 and TRDJ1, with 13 bases lining up with TRDD3. Germline lookup yields CDR1 TVYSNPD and CDR2 GDNSRS (reference sequence). The CDR3 runs to 21 residues. The V gene end was trimmed by 3 bases and the J gene end by 2 bases; junction bases not matched to a gene: 24. In nucleotides, the CDR3 is TGTGCCTTCCCCCTTCCTACGAAAGTACTGGGGGATACGACGGGGACCGATAAACTCATCTTT. It yields the protein CAFPLPTKVLGDTTGTDKLIF.

In its sample, this clone was seen a few times. This chain connects TRDV1 to TRDJ1; tentative D call: TRDD3 (5 bases). The tail of the sequence fits TRDJ2 better, so the J call may be wrong. The CDR3 covers 16 residues. Germline V CDR1 and CDR2: TSWWSYY, QGS. The chain's CDR3 is CALGEPALFGDAQLFF. The CDR3 DNA sequence: TGTGCTCTTGGGGAACCGGCCCTATTTGGGGACGCACAACTCTTCTTT.

This clone is categorized as medium-sized. This chain connects TRDV3 to TRDJ1; 10 bases align to TRDD3. This CDR3 is 19 amino acids long. The germline CDR1 and CDR2 sequences are TVYSNPD and GDNSRS (reference sequence). The J segment lost 0 bases and the V segment lost 2 bases, leaving 18 bases of the junction unmatched. The CDR3 bases are TGTGCCTTTCCCTTCCTCCCACTGGGGGATGAGGAGTACACCGATAAACTCATCTTT. This codes for CAFPFLPLGDEEYTDKLIF.

The V call is TRAV29/DV5, the J call TRDJ1, with no clear D. V was clipped by 0 bases and J by 0 bases, with 12 bases between them. The CDR3 extends over 15 amino acids. Germline-derived CDR1 and CDR2 are NSMFDY and ISSIKDK. CDR3 sequence reads: CAASAHRPYTDKLIF. The CDR3 coding sequence is TGTGCAGCAAGCGCGCATCGACCGTACACCGATAAACTCATCTTT.